The next 32 T cell receptor beta chains were all read from a single sample in a study of cytomegalovirus exposure and HLA in healthy donors. The study ran its PCR with 60 Vbeta and 13 Jbeta primers. Data came from immunoSEQ multiplex PCR; TCRdb stores just in-frame clones and leaves some out. This table has about 98,000 clones, about two thirds appearing once. Sequencing used PBMCs. The receptors shown here come from a female donor in good health and CMV-seronegative.

The V call is TRBV15, the J call TRBJ2-5; perhaps TRBD1 as D (6 bases). CDR3 size: 15 residues. The germline V gene encodes CDR1 LNHNV and CDR2 YYDKDF (reference sequence). V was trimmed by 0 bases and J by 4 bases, leaving 12 bases between them. DNA of the CDR3: TGTGCCACCAGCAGAGACCCATCCAGGGGAGAGACCCAGTACTTC. It translates to CATSRDPSRGETQYF.

The chain combines TRBV21-1 with TRBJ1-1; TRBD1 was called by the table and not checked on the DNA. TRBV21-1 is annotated as a pseudogene. The CDR3 extends over 18 amino acids. The CDR3 spells CASQGPKGLDRANTEAFF. The CDR3 DNA reads TGTGCCAGCCAGGGCCCAAAGGGGTTAGACAGGGCGAACACTGAAGCTTTCTTT.

The chain combines TRBV7-2 with TRBJ1-4; TRBD1 might be the D (5 bases). Trimming removed 5 bases from V and 0 bases from J, with 13 bases in between. The CDR3 totals 16 residues. Germline-derived CDR1 and CDR2 are SGHTA and FQGNSA. The CDR3 spells CASSARWGATNEKLFF. CDR3 in DNA: TGTGCCAGCAGCGCCCGCTGGGGGGCAACTAATGAAAAACTGTTTTTT.

This chain links TRBV28 with TRBJ1-2, with D maybe TRBD1 (5 bases). V dropped 6 bases and J dropped 4 bases, with 12 bases sitting between them. CDR1 is MDHEN, CDR2 SYDVKM, per germline. This CDR3 is built from 13 residues. The DNA of the CDR3 is TGTGCCAGCAGCCCTAGGGGTAGCTATGGCTACACCTTC. This gives the protein CASSPRGSYGYTF.

Only one count was recorded for this clone. This chain joins TRBV9 and TRBJ1-6, with D tentatively TRBD1 (5 bases). The V end was cut by 4 bases, the J end by 7 bases, with 21 bases between. The CDR3 loop spans 17 amino acids. Germline lookup yields CDR1 SGDLS and CDR2 YYNGEE. The CDR3 protein is CASSRTTDRARNSPLHF. The CDR3 DNA reads as TGTGCCAGCAGCAGAACCACCGACAGAGCAAGAAATTCACCCCTCCACTTT.

A note on this clone: In the same sample, other DNA sequences code for this CDR3. The chain is built from TRBV6-1 and TRBJ1-5; perhaps TRBD1 as D (5 bases). The V end was cut by 6 bases, the J end by 7 bases, with 13 bases between. CDR1 MNHNS and CDR2 SASEGT come from the germline V gene. This CDR3 is 13 amino acids long. In DNA, the CDR3 is TGTGCCAGCAGCGCCCCGGGGGGGCAGCCCCAGCATTTT. Protein sequence: CASSAPGGQPQHF.

The chain is built from TRBV5-6 and TRBJ1-1, with D possibly being TRBD1 (6 bases). Germline CDR1 SGHDT, CDR2 YYEEEE. Between the trimmed V and J ends, which lost 2 bases and 4 bases, there was a span of 15 bases. This CDR3 comprises 15 residues. CDR3 bases: TGTGCCAGCAGCTTCCTGACAGGCTGGGGCACTGAAGCTTTCTTT. Its protein is CASSFLTGWGTEAFF.

This rearrangement joins TRBV2 to TRBJ2-7; maybe TRBD1 (6 bases). Trimming stripped 4 bases from V and 2 bases from J, with 18 bases between. There are 16 residues in the CDR3. Germline V CDR1 and CDR2: SNHLY, FYNNEI. The CDR3 region has the DNA TGTGCCAGCAGTGGTGTGGCGACAGGAGCACCCTACGAGCAGTACTTC. This translates into CASSGVATGAPYEQYF.

The chain carries TRBV6-1 and TRBJ2-1; D might be TRBD2 (6 bases). V lost 6 bases and J lost 5, with 17 bases in between. The CDR3 loop spans 15 amino acids. The germline V gene has CDR1 MNHNS and CDR2 SASEGT. CDR3 region: CASSLGGSYNNEQFF. The CDR3 DNA sequence: TGTGCCAGCAGCCTCGGGGGTAGTTACAACAATGAGCAGTTCTTC.

Only one count was recorded for this clone. The chain couples TRBV2 to TRBJ2-1; unclear D gene. Looked up from germline, CDR1 is SNHLY and CDR2 is FYNNEI. V lost 4 bases and J lost 8, with 15 bases in between. This CDR3 contains 14 residues. The CDR3 coding sequence is TGTGCCAGCAGTGTTTCGAGCGCAGTCCATGAGCAGTTCTTC. This encodes CASSVSSAVHEQFF.

This chain joins TRBV19 and TRBJ1-1, with D unresolved. V was clipped by 6 bases and J by 4 bases, with 12 bases between them. The CDR3 totals 13 residues. Germline lookup yields CDR1 LNHDA and CDR2 SQIVND (reference sequence). CDR3 amino acids: CASRSGGFTEAFF. CDR3 bases: TGTGCCAGTAGATCGGGAGGGTTCACTGAAGCTTTCTTT.

This clone showed up just once. The CDR3 sequence: CASSARPTGVVAEAFF. Here the CDR3 DNA reads TGTGCCAGCAGCGCGCGGCCCACAGGGGTCGTGGCTGAAGCTTTCTTT. The genes are TRBV2 and TRBJ1-1, with 7 bases matching TRBD1. V was pared by 6 bases and J by 6 bases, with 16 bases of the junction left unmatched. The germline V gene encodes CDR1 SNHLY and CDR2 FYNNEI. The CDR3 consists of 16 residues.

V gene TRBV28 combines with J gene TRBJ1-2; D might be TRBD1 (6 bases). V gave up 2 bases and J gave up 5 bases, with 18 bases separating them. Per the germline V gene, CDR1 is MDHEN and CDR2 is SYDVKM. The CDR3 loop spans 16 amino acids. CDR3 nucleotides: TGTGCCAGCAGTTTACGACCCCACCACAGGGCGTATGGCTACACCTTC. Translating it yields CASSLRPHHRAYGYTF.

The chain couples TRBV25-1 to TRBJ1-1; 7 positions match TRBD1. The CDR3 is made up of 14 amino acids. V lost 8 bases, J lost 4 bases, and 10 bases stayed unmatched. Germline CDR1 is MGHDK and CDR2 is SYGVNS. The CDR3 region is CASSITGVSTEAFF. The CDR3 DNA reads as TGTGCCAGCTCTATAACAGGGGTCTCCACTGAAGCTTTCTTT. The entire variable domain, with the rest obtained from reference TRBV25-1 and TRBJ1-1, is as follows: EADIYQTPRYLVIGTGKKITLECSQTMGHDKMYWYQQDPGMELHLIHYSYGVNSTEKGDLSSESTVSRIRTEHFPLTLESARPSHTSQYLCASSITGVSTEAFFGQGTRLTVV.

The chain has TRBV5-1 and TRBJ2-5; 8 nucleotides match TRBD1. From germline, CDR1 is SGHRS and CDR2 YFSETQ. Trimming removed 0 bases from V and 5 bases from J; junction bases left unmatched: 9. The CDR3 covers 16 residues. For the CDR3, the DNA is TGCGCCAGCAGCTTGGCCGAAGGGACAGGAGGGGAGACCCAGTACTTC. It translates to CASSLAEGTGGETQYF.

The chain employs TRBV15 and TRBJ2-3, with 8 bases matching TRBD2. With 6 bases clipped from V and 5 bases from J, the junction kept 1 base outside the gene matches. Germline assignment: CDR1 LNHNV and CDR2 YYDKDF (reference sequence). The CDR3 extends over 12 amino acids. CDR3 DNA sequence: TGTGCCACCAGAGCGGGAGAAGATACGCAGTATTTT. Its protein product is CATRAGEDTQYF.

The chain uses TRBV5-1 and TRBJ2-3; 9 bases map to TRBD2. Germline V gives CDR1 SGHRS, CDR2 YFSETQ. After removal of 6 bases from V and 2 bases from J, the junction contained 10 bases not matched to a gene. The CDR3 is 16 amino acids. CDR3 sequence: CASTPLAGSATDTQYF. The CDR3 DNA reads as TGCGCCAGCACTCCTCTAGCGGGAAGTGCCACAGATACGCAGTATTTT.

The V gene is TRBV29-1, the J gene TRBJ2-7, with 8 bases aligning to TRBD2. The CDR3 runs 12 residues. In germline, CDR1 is SQVTM, CDR2 ANQGSEA. V lost 4 bases and J lost 6; bases outside the gene matches: 5. CDR3 protein: CSVGGAGGEQYF. The CDR3 DNA reads as TGCAGCGTTGGTGGTGCGGGAGGCGAGCAGTACTTC.

A few counts support this clone. The CDR3 bases are TGTGCCAGCAGTTACTCACGGGGTCCCACTGAAGCTTTCTTT. This codes for CASSYSRGPTEAFF. This chain connects TRBV6-5 to TRBJ1-1; D not resolved. Germline CDR1 MNHEY, CDR2 SVGAGI. The CDR3 loop spans 14 amino acids. The V end was cut by 0 bases, the J end by 4 bases, with 9 bases between.

The genes are TRBV27 and TRBJ2-4; 9 bases match TRBD2. The J segment lost 5 bases and the V segment lost 7 bases, leaving 6 bases of the junction unmatched. The length of the CDR3 is 14 residues. The germline V gene encodes CDR1 MNHEY and CDR2 SMNVEV (reference sequence). CDR3 coding DNA: TGTGCCAGCAAATGGGCGGGGGGGGAAAACATTCAGTACTTC. Protein sequence: CASKWAGGENIQYF.

This clone was counted only a few times. J is TRBJ1-1 and V is TRBV5-8, with a tentative D call TRBD1 (6 bases). Trimming shortened V by 4 bases and J by 4 bases, and 20 bases separated the two germline ends. The CDR3 has 16 amino acids. Germline-derived CDR1 and CDR2 are SGHTS and YDEGEE. CDR3 amino acids: CASSAPAQGWGTEAFF. In DNA form, the CDR3 reads TGTGCCAGCAGCGCCCCCGCCCAGGGGTGGGGCACTGAAGCTTTCTTT.

This chain joins TRBV4-2 and TRBJ2-1; 10 bases are shared with TRBD2. The germline CDR1 and CDR2 sequences are LGHNA and YNFKEQ. V dropped 1 base and J dropped 6; count of bases not matched to a gene: 3. The CDR3 length is 15 residues. CDR3 amino acids: CASSQGTSGLNEQFF. The CDR3 region has the DNA TGTGCCAGCAGCCAAGGGACTAGCGGCCTCAATGAGCAGTTCTTC.

The chain has TRBV5-1 and TRBJ1-1, with a tentative D call TRBD1 (5 bases). This CDR3 has 14 amino acids. Germline V gene sequence: CDR1 SGHRS, CDR2 YFSETQ. Trimming took off 4 bases at V and 4 bases at J, with 14 bases between the two ends. The CDR3: CASSVQDRSTEAFF. CDR3 DNA: TGCGCCAGCAGCGTACAGGATCGGAGCACTGAAGCTTTCTTT.

V is TRBV6-4 and J is TRBJ2-1, with a tentative D call TRBD2 (6 bases). The CDR3 length is 15 residues. Germline assignment: CDR1 MRHNA and CDR2 SNTAGT. V lost 3 bases, J lost 4 bases, and 13 bases lay in between. CDR3 nucleotides: TGTGCCAGCAGTGAGAGTGGAGGGGAGTACAATGAGCAGTTCTTC. The encoded protein is CASSESGGEYNEQFF.

Only a few counts were recorded for this clone. The chain couples TRBV7-5 to TRBJ2-3; the table assigns TRBD2, which was not confirmed against the DNA. TRBV7-5 is a known pseudogene. This CDR3 has 17 residues. CDR3 region: CARSPQLKRGGTDTQYF. The CDR3 DNA is TGTGCCAGAAGCCCCCAGCTCAAGCGGGGGGGCACAGATACGCAGTATTTT.

V gene TRBV5-5 combines with J gene TRBJ1-1; no clear D. Trimming pared 0 bases from V and 0 bases from J, leaving 6 bases between. Germline V gene sequence: CDR1 SGHKS, CDR2 YYEKEE (reference sequence). CDR3 length: 14 amino acids. CDR3 DNA: TGTGCCAGCAGCTTGGCCCTCGTGAACACTGAAGCTTTCTTT. This sequence encodes CASSLALVNTEAFF.

V gene TRBV5-1 combines with J gene TRBJ2-3; TRBD1 is a possible D gene (6 bases). The germline gives CDR1 SGHRS, CDR2 YFSETQ. With 1 base removed from V and 6 bases from J, the gap between germline ends came to 9 bases. The CDR3 totals 13 residues. CDR3 residues: CASSLNQGDTQYF. The DNA of the CDR3 is TGCGCCAGCAGCTTGAATCAGGGGGATACGCAGTATTTT.

This clone showed up just once. This chain links TRBV29-1 with TRBJ1-1, with D possibly being TRBD1 (5 bases). This CDR3 is built from 14 residues. CDR1 and CDR2 from the germline V gene are SQVTM and ANQGSEA. Trimming took off 2 bases at V and 1 base at J, with 11 bases between the two ends. CDR3 protein: CSVEFGGGNTEAFF. For the CDR3, the DNA is TGCAGCGTTGAATTCGGGGGGGGGAACACTGAAGCTTTCTTT.

V gene TRBV5-1 combines with J gene TRBJ2-5; possibly TRBD2 for D (5 bases). Germline values: CDR1 SGHRS, CDR2 YFSETQ. V lost 2 bases, J lost 1 base, and 9 bases lay in between. There are 14 residues in the CDR3. CDR3 sequence: CASSLGSPQETQYF. DNA of the CDR3: TGCGCCAGCAGCTTAGGGAGTCCCCAAGAGACCCAGTACTTC.

The V and J genes are TRBV18 and TRBJ2-1; D perhaps matches TRBD2 (6 bases). The CDR3 is made up of 15 amino acids. The germline V gene has CDR1 KGHSH and CDR2 LQKENI. V gave up 3 bases and J gave up 5 bases, with 14 bases separating them. CDR3: CASSPYRGGDNEQFF. CDR3 bases: TGTGCCAGCTCACCTTACCGAGGAGGGGACAATGAGCAGTTCTTC.

The chain carries TRBV29-1 and TRBJ1-1; the D is unclear. The CDR3 is made up of 13 amino acids. Trimming took 1 base from V and 1 from J, leaving 7 bases between them. CDR1 is SQVTM and CDR2 is ANQGSEA in the germline V gene. CDR3 nucleotide sequence: TGCAGCGTTGAAGGACGGGGGAACACTGAAGCTTTCTTT. This codes for CSVEGRGNTEAFF.

V and J are TRBV27 and TRBJ1-1; 8 positions match TRBD1. This CDR3 contains 13 residues. The J segment lost 5 bases and the V segment lost 6 bases, leaving 5 bases of the junction unmatched. CDR1 MNHEY and CDR2 SMNVEV come from the germline V gene (reference sequence). CDR3 loop: CASSRTGGTEAFF. The CDR3, as DNA: TGTGCCAGCAGCCGTACAGGGGGAACTGAAGCTTTCTTT.